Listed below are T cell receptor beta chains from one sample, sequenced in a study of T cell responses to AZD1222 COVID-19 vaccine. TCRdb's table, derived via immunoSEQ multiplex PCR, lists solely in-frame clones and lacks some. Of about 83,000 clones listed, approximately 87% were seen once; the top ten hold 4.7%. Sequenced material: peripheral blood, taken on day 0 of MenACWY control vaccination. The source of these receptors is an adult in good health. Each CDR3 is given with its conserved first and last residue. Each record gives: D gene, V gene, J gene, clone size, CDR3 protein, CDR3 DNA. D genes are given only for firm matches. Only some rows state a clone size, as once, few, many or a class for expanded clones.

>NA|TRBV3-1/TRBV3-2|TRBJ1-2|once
CASSPVYGYTF
TGTGCCAGCAGCCCCGTCTATGGCTACACCTTC
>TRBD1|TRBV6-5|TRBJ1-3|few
CASEAGGSGNTIYF
TGTGCCAGCGAGGCAGGGGGGTCCGGAAACACCATATATTTT
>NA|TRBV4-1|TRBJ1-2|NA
CASSQGFNYGYTF
TGCGCCAGCAGCCAGGGGTTTAACTATGGCTACACCTTC
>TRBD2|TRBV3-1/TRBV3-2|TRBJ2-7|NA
CASSLPPAGLPLPYEQYF
TGTGCCAGCAGCCTCCCCCCGGCGGGACTACCACTTCCCTACGAGCAGTACTTC
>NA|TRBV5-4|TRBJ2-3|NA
CASSLAGKGTDTQYF
TGTGCCAGCAGCTTGGCAGGGAAGGGGACAGATACGCAGTATTTT
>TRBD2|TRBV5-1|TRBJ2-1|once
CASSFWTSGTDYNEQFF
TGCGCCAGCAGCTTTTGGACTAGCGGGACCGATTACAATGAGCAGTTCTTC
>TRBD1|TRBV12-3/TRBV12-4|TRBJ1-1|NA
CASTRGSRRAFF
TGTGCCAGCACCAGGGGGTCCCGGAGGGCTTTCTTT
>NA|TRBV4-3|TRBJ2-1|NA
CASSQDGNRYNEQFF
TGCGCCAGCAGCCAAGACGGAAACAGGTACAATGAGCAGTTCTTC
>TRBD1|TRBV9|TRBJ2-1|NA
CASSVRDRGINEQFF
TGTGCCAGCAGCGTCCGGGACAGGGGGATCAATGAGCAGTTCTTC
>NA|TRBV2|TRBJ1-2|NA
CASSLPPGNYGYTF
TGTGCCAGCAGTCTCCCCCCGGGGAACTATGGCTACACCTTC
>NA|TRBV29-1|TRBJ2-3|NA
CSVPGMGITDTQYF
TGCAGCGTTCCTGGAATGGGTATCACAGATACGCAGTATTTT
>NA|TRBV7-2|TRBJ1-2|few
CASSFGQRNYGYTF
TGTGCCAGCAGCTTCGGACAGCGTAACTATGGCTACACCTTC
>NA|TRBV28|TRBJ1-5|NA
CASFEVNQPQHF
TGTGCCAGCTTCGAGGTCAATCAGCCCCAGCATTTT
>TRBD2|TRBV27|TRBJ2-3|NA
CASSLGTSATTDTQYF
TGTGCCAGCAGCCTTGGGACTAGCGCCACAACAGATACGCAGTATTTT
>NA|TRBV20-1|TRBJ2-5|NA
CSASREETQYF
TGCAGTGCTAGCAGGGAAGAGACCCAGTACTTC
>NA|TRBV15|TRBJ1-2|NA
CATRSQGNYGYTF
TGTGCCACCAGGAGTCAGGGGAACTATGGCTACACCTTC
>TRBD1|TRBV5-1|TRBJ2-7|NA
CASMLLGQGNHVEQYF
TGCGCCAGCATGCTTTTGGGACAGGGGAACCACGTGGAGCAGTACTTC
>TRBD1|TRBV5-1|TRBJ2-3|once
CASSRGQGTDTQYF
TGCGCCAGCAGCCGGGGACAGGGCACAGATACGCAGTATTTT
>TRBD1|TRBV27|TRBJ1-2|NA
CASSSTGNGYTF
TGTGCCAGCAGTTCGACAGGGAATGGCTACACCTTC
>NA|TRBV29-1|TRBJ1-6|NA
CSVEDRAGSPLHF
TGCAGCGTTGAAGATCGGGCGGGTTCACCCCTCCACTTT
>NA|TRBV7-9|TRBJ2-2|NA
CASSLVLGQLTGELFF
TGTGCCAGCAGCTTAGTTTTGGGGCAGCTCACCGGGGAGCTGTTTTTT
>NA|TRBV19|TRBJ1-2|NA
CASSIRQTSNYGYTF
TGTGCCAGTAGTATCCGACAGACTTCTAACTATGGCTACACCTTC
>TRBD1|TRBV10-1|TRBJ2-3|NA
CASSLDRVSTDTQYF
TGCGCCAGCAGTCTGGACAGGGTTAGCACAGATACGCAGTATTTT
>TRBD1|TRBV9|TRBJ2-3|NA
CASSAGQGPDTQYF
TGTGCCAGCAGCGCCGGACAGGGGCCAGATACGCAGTATTTT
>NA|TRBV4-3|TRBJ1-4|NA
CASSQARVATNEKLFF
TGCGCCAGCAGCCAAGCTAGGGTTGCAACTAATGAAAAACTGTTTTTT
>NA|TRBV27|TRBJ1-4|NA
CASSYFKGEKLFF
TGTGCCAGCAGTTACTTCAAGGGTGAAAAACTGTTTTTT
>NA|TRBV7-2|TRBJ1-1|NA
CASTSNWGADTEAFF
TGTGCCAGCACTTCAAACTGGGGGGCTGATACTGAAGCTTTCTTT
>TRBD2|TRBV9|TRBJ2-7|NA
CASSPDGTSAYEQYF
TGTGCCAGCAGCCCGGACGGAACTAGCGCCTACGAGCAGTACTTC
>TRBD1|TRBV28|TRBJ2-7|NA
CASSFSQGAYKQYF
TGTGCCAGCAGTTTTTCACAGGGGGCGTATAAGCAGTACTTC
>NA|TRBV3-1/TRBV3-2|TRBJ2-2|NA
CASAREGELFF
TGTGCCAGCGCACGGGAGGGGGAGCTGTTTTTT
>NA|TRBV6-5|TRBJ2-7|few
CASSYSGAAFYEQYF
TGTGCCAGCAGTTACTCGGGGGCAGCCTTCTACGAGCAGTACTTC
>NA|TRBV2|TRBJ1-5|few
CASSQTNKNQPQHF
TGTGCCAGCAGCCAAACTAACAAAAATCAGCCCCAGCATTTT
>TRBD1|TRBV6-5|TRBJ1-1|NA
CASRNRGGTEAFF
TGTGCCAGCAGGAACAGGGGAGGCACTGAAGCTTTCTTT
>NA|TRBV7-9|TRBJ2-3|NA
CASSLARQGGLGDTQYF
TGTGCCAGCAGCTTAGCGAGGCAAGGGGGATTAGGAGATACGCAGTATTTT
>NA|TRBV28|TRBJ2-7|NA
CASTTPGPLTGEQYF
TGTGCCAGCACTACCCCCGGCCCCTTAACGGGCGAGCAGTACTTC
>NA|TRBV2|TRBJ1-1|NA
CASSEIFGRNTEAFF
TGTGCCAGCAGTGAAATTTTTGGCAGGAACACTGAAGCTTTCTTT
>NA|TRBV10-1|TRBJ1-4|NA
CASSNDREKLFF
TGCGCCAGCAGCAACGACAGGGAAAAACTGTTTTTT
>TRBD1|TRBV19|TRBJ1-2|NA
CASSYGQGDYGYTF
TGTGCCAGTTCCTACGGACAGGGGGACTATGGCTACACCTTC
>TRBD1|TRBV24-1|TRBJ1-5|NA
CATSDRADQPQHF
TGTGCCACCAGCGACAGGGCTGATCAGCCCCAGCATTTT
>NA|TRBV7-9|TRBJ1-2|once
CASSFEGGGYTF
TGTGCCAGCAGCTTTGAGGGGGGTGGCTACACCTTC
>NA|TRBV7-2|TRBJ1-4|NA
CASSIGTYREKLFF
TGTGCCAGCAGCATAGGGACATATCGGGAAAAACTGTTTTTT
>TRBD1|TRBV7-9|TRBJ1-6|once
CASSPPRGTVNSPLHF
TGTGCCAGCAGCCCTCCTCGCGGGACAGTTAATTCACCCCTCCACTTT
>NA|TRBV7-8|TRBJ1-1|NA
CASTPGVTEAFF
TGTGCCAGCACCCCTGGGGTGACTGAAGCTTTCTTT
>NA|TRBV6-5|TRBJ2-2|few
CASRPTGTAIGELFF
TGTGCCAGCAGACCAACAGGGACCGCGATCGGGGAGCTGTTTTTT
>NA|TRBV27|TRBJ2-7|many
CASTPIGGTYEQYF
TGTGCCAGCACGCCCATCGGGGGAACCTACGAGCAGTACTTC
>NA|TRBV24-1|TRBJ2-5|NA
CATSDSGDAQETQYF
TGTGCCACCAGTGATTCCGGGGACGCCCAAGAGACCCAGTACTTC
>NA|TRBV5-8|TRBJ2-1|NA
CASSFEGSYNEQFF
TGTGCCAGCAGCTTCGAGGGTTCCTACAATGAGCAGTTCTTC
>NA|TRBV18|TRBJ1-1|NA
CASSPDGTHGEAFF
TGTGCCAGCTCACCAGACGGGACCCATGGTGAAGCTTTCTTT
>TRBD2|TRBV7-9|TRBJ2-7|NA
CASSLGLAGTYEQYF
TGTGCCAGCAGCCTTGGACTAGCGGGAACCTACGAGCAGTACTTC
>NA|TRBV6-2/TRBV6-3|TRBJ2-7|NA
CASSRGRYEQYF
TGTGCCAGCAGTAGGGGTAGGTACGAGCAGTACTTC
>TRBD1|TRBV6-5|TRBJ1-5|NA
CASSWTGNDQPQHF
TGTGCCAGCAGTTGGACAGGAAACGATCAGCCCCAGCATTTT
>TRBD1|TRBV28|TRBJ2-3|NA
CATGQGTDTQYF
TGTGCTACCGGACAGGGAACAGATACGCAGTATTTT
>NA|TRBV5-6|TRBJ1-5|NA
CASSFTQGGQPQHF
TGTGCCAGCAGCTTTACCCAGGGCGGCCAGCCCCAGCATTTT
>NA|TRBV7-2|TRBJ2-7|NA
CASSRSYEQYF
TGTGCCAGCAGCCGATCCTACGAGCAGTACTTC